The 23 T cell receptor beta chains presented below share a single source sample, sequenced in a study of blood T cell repertoires in COVID-19. The data were produced by immunoSEQ multiplex PCR, yet TCRdb's version contains in-frame clones alone and is incomplete. There are 150,000 to 180,000 clones in the sample; about four fifths occur only once, and 29% lies in the top ten. The material sequenced was peripheral blood. The receptors come from a woman between 55 and 75 years old with acute or convalescent COVID-19.

The V and J genes are TRBV18 and TRBJ2-1, with TRBD2 matching 8 bases. V lost 0 bases to trimming and J lost 2 bases; unmatched junction nucleotides: 6. CDR1 and CDR2 (germline): KGHSH, LQKENI. This CDR3 has 17 amino acids. CDR3 region: CASSPPFGGAAYNEQFF. CDR3 in DNA: TGTGCCAGCTCACCACCGTTCGGGGGGGCCGCCTACAATGAGCAGTTCTTC.

The genes are TRBV7-2 and TRBJ1-2; D possibly corresponds to TRBD1 (6 bases). The CDR3 consists of 13 residues. Trimming left V 5 bases short and J 5 bases short, with 12 bases between. Germline CDR1 is SGHTA and CDR2 is FQGNSA. The CDR3 DNA follows: TGTGCCAGCAGCCCGAACACAGGGTATGGCTACACCTTC. It translates to CASSPNTGYGYTF.

The J gene is TRBJ1-5, the V gene TRBV6-6; D unresolved. The CDR3 has 12 residues. V was cut by 6 bases and J by 8 bases, with 11 bases left in between. The germline CDR1 and CDR2 sequences are MNHNY and SVGAGI (reference sequence). The CDR3 protein is CASRLPGEPQHF. CDR3 DNA sequence: TGTGCCAGCAGACTCCCGGGTGAGCCCCAGCATTTT.

This chain links TRBV30 with TRBJ1-2, with 7 bases aligning to TRBD1. Germline values: CDR1 GTSNPN, CDR2 SVGIG (reference sequence). This CDR3 region has 15 residues. Trimming at V came to 2 bases and at J to 3 bases, leaving 9 bases not matched to a gene. The CDR3 reads CAWSPNRGSYYGYTF. DNA of the CDR3: TGTGCCTGGAGTCCCAACAGGGGTTCTTACTATGGCTACACCTTC.

The chain combines TRBV5-8 with TRBJ1-5; TRBD1 is a possible D gene (5 bases). The ends were cut back, 1 base at V and 9 bases at J, with 14 bases in the middle. Germline loops: CDR1 SGHTS, CDR2 YDEGEE. This CDR3 contains 14 residues. CDR3 protein: CASSLFRASPPQHF. DNA of the CDR3: TGTGCCAGCAGCTTGTTCAGGGCTAGTCCGCCCCAGCATTTT.

The V gene is TRBV2, the J gene TRBJ2-2; no definite D call. Trimming took 0 bases from V and 4 from J, leaving 18 bases between them. The CDR3 has 18 residues. The germline V gene encodes CDR1 SNHLY and CDR2 FYNNEI. CDR3 loop: CASSEALMLHHFTGELFF. The CDR3 DNA follows: TGTGCCAGCAGTGAAGCGCTTATGTTACATCATTTCACCGGGGAGCTGTTTTTT.

CDR3 sequence (DNA): TGTGCCAGCAGCCGCGAGACAGGGGGCGCGGGAAAACTGTTTTTT. Translated, it gives CASSRETGGAGKLFF. The chain combines TRBV7-2 with TRBJ1-4; 10 nucleotides line up with TRBD1. Germline assignment: CDR1 SGHTA and CDR2 FQGNSA. The CDR3 covers 15 residues. After removal of 5 bases from V and 10 bases from J, the junction contained 10 bases not matched to a gene.

As to this clone: One junction end does not reproduce the germline sequence, and a read error may be involved. The chain is built from TRBV6-5 and TRBJ1-1, with D perhaps matching TRBD1 (6 bases). CDR1 and CDR2 from the germline V gene are MNHEY and SVGAGI. The CDR3 is made up of 13 amino acids. In DNA form, the CDR3 reads TGTGCCAGCAGTCTTTACCGCCGGGACACGGAGGTCTTT. Protein product: CASSLYRRDTEVF.

The chain carries TRBV5-1 and TRBJ1-3; tentatively, D is TRBD1 (6 bases). Looked up from germline, CDR1 is SGHRS and CDR2 is YFSETQ. V shed 0 bases and J shed 3 bases, with 13 bases lying between them. The CDR3 contains 16 residues. The CDR3 DNA reads TGCGCCAGCAGCTTGGGATCCTCCAGGGGTGGAAACACCATATATTTT. Protein sequence: CASSLGSSRGGNTIYF.

This clone has only a few counts. The J gene is TRBJ2-3, the V gene TRBV6-5; 8 bases map to TRBD2. CDR3 length: 15 amino acids. V was pared by 5 bases and J by 4 bases, with 8 bases of the junction left unmatched. CDR1 is MNHEY and CDR2 is SVGAGI in the germline V gene. The CDR3 region has the DNA TGTGCCAGCAGTACCCCAGCGGGGGCATCAGATACGCAGTATTTT. Translation: CASSTPAGASDTQYF.

The J gene is TRBJ2-6, the V gene TRBV5-8; D is ambiguous. The V end lost 4 bases, the J end lost 0 bases, and 8 bases lay between the germline ends. Germline CDR1 reads SGHTS; CDR2 reads YDEGEE. This CDR3 spans 15 amino acids. The CDR3 bases are TGTGCCAGCAGCCGACGGGTCTCTGGGGCCAACGTCCTGACTTTC. Residues: CASSRRVSGANVLTF. The full variable domain, with the rest looked up from reference TRBV5-8 and TRBJ2-6, is EAGVTQSPTHLIKTRGQQATLRCSPISGHTSVYWYQQALGLGLQFLLWYDEGEERNRGNFPPRFSGRQFPNYSSELNVNALELEDSALYLCASSRRVSGANVLTFGAGSRLTVL.

J is TRBJ2-1 and V is TRBV5-1, with a tentative D call TRBD1 (5 bases). Trimming left V 1 base short and J 8 bases short, with 16 bases between. The CDR3 spans 15 residues. CDR1 is SGHRS and CDR2 is YFSETQ in the germline V gene. CDR3 sequence: CASSLRGGGPDEQFF. The CDR3 DNA reads as TGCGCCAGCAGCTTGAGGGGTGGTGGGCCGGATGAGCAGTTCTTC.

The chain joins TRBV12-3 or TRBV12-4 to TRBJ1-3; no clear D gene. V lost 6 bases, J lost 7 bases, and 10 bases lay in between. The CDR3 has 12 residues. The CDR3 DNA reads as TGTGCCAGCAGCAGGCCATGGAACACCATATATTTT. Its protein product is CASSRPWNTIYF.

The rearrangement uses TRBV5-1 and TRBJ1-3; 8 bases line up with TRBD1. Germline V gene sequence: CDR1 SGHRS, CDR2 YFSETQ. The CDR3 sequence is 17 residues long. The trim removed 4 bases at V and 0 bases at J, leaving 9 bases unmatched. Written as DNA, the CDR3 is TGCGCCAGCAGCCCCGGGACAGGTCTTTTCTCTGGAAACACCATATATTTT. Translating it yields CASSPGTGLFSGNTIYF.

The chain carries TRBV19 and TRBJ2-5; 9 bases agree with TRBD2. The CDR3 is 15 residues long. Germline V gene lookup returns CDR1 LNHDA and CDR2 SQIVND (reference sequence). Trimming removed 4 bases from V and 6 bases from J; junction bases left unmatched: 9. As DNA, the CDR3 is TGTGCCAGTAGTACTCTATTAGCGGGGGTTCAGACCCAGTACTTC. It codes for CASSTLLAGVQTQYF.

The chain couples TRBV5-1 to TRBJ2-5; 11 bases fit TRBD2. Unmatched junction bases numbered 14, after V lost 4 bases and J lost 9 bases. The CDR3 runs to 16 residues. Germline CDR1 and CDR2: SGHRS and YFSETQ. The CDR3, as DNA: TGCGCCAGCAGCCTAAAGACTAGCGGGGCGCCCGGAGCCCAGTACTTC. It codes for CASSLKTSGAPGAQYF.

The V call is TRBV7-9, the J call TRBJ1-2; D ambiguous. The germline V and J ends were trimmed by 1 base and 2 bases, with 8 bases remaining between them. Germline V gene sequence: CDR1 SEHNR, CDR2 FQNEAQ (reference sequence). This CDR3 comprises 14 residues. The CDR3: CASSLDTINYGYTF. As DNA, the CDR3 is TGTGCCAGCAGCTTAGACACCATCAACTATGGCTACACCTTC.

The chain joins TRBV25-1 to TRBJ1-4; no clear D gene. The CDR3 covers 12 residues. The germline CDR1 and CDR2 sequences are MGHDK and SYGVNS. V lost 4 bases, J lost 8 bases, and 8 bases lay in between. This CDR3 reads CASSVEVEKLFF. The DNA of the CDR3 is TGTGCCAGCAGTGTTGAGGTCGAAAAACTGTTTTTT.

V gene TRBV12-3 or TRBV12-4 combines with J gene TRBJ1-5, with D unresolved. The CDR3 consists of 12 residues. Trimming shortened V by 6 bases and J by 6 bases, and 9 bases separated the two germline ends. Written as DNA, the CDR3 is TGTGCCAGCAGCACAGAAGGTCAGCCCCAGCATTTT. Amino acids: CASSTEGQPQHF.

J is TRBJ2-7 and V is TRBV11-2; D might be TRBD2 (5 bases). The CDR3 extends over 14 amino acids. Germline V gene sequence: CDR1 SGHAT, CDR2 FQNNGV. V gave up 0 bases and J gave up 7 bases, with 13 bases separating them. CDR3: CASSLDEVGVEQYF. CDR3 nucleotide sequence: TGTGCCAGCAGCTTAGATGAAGTCGGGGTTGAGCAGTACTTC.

The chain recombines TRBV27 with TRBJ2-2, with TRBD1 matching 8 bases. CDR1 MNHEY and CDR2 SMNVEV come from the germline V gene (reference sequence). The CDR3 is 18 residues long. V was pared by 6 bases and J by 6 bases, with 18 bases of the junction left unmatched. In DNA form, the CDR3 reads TGTGCCAGCAGGGCAACCCTTATCGGACAGGGTTGGGCCGGGGAGCTGTTTTTT. Protein sequence: CASRATLIGQGWAGELFF.

The J gene is TRBJ1-2, the V gene TRBV7-9; TRBD1 aligns across 7 bases. Germline V gene sequence: CDR1 SEHNR, CDR2 FQNEAQ (reference sequence). The CDR3 consists of 14 residues. Trimming cost V 5 bases and J 6 bases; bases outside gene matches: 9. CDR3: CASSGTVPGDGYTF. The DNA for the CDR3 is TGTGCCAGCAGCGGGACAGTCCCTGGAGATGGCTACACCTTC.

The chain uses TRBV5-4 and TRBJ1-1; D not certain. Germline-derived CDR1 and CDR2 are SGHNT and YYREEE (reference sequence). This CDR3 spans 12 amino acids. The V and J ends lost 2 bases and 5 bases respectively, with 7 bases between them. The CDR3 protein is CASSLRETEAFF. Written as DNA, the CDR3 is TGTGCCAGCAGCTTACGGGAAACTGAAGCTTTCTTT. The whole variable domain, remainder taken from reference TRBV5-4 and TRBJ1-1, is ETGVTQSPTHLIKTRGQQVTLRCSSQSGHNTVSWYQQALGQGPQFIFQYYREEENGRGNFPPRFSGLQFPNYSSELNVNALELDDSALYLCASSLRETEAFFGQGTRLTVV.